This T cell receptor beta chain was retrieved from a study of blood T cells in healthy people across ages (dated by TCRdb to 2014 to 2015). Some background on the complete study: In model experiments, template switching captured about one uniquely barcoded TCR beta cDNA molecule for every two T cells. Donors were grouped into four age groups: young (average approximately 15 years), middle-aged (roughly 40), aged (about 60) and long-lived (approximately 75). Two additional independent replicas of 1 million unique cDNA reads from the same blood draw were analyzed for two donors (one aged 18 to 30 and one aged 80 or older). To avoid experimental bias, donors of different ages were spread randomly across the sequencing lanes. Using deep sequencing normalized with unique cDNA molecular identifiers, the study measured how TCR beta repertoire diversity changes with age.

The roughly 39 donors, aged roughly 6 to 100 years, were systemically healthy Caucasian individuals from Russia. Each donor gave ten milliliters of peripheral blood, drawn into EDTA-treated Vacutainer tubes. Ficoll-Paque density-gradient centrifugation was used to isolate PBMCs, with at least 6 million per sample. Trizol reagent was used to extract total RNA from the PBMCs, yielding at least 5 micrograms per sample. For every donor, flow cytometry on a PBMC aliquot measured the percentage of naive CD45RAhigh/CD27high T cells. V is cut by 0 bases and J by 7 bases, and the space between the germline ends is 9 bases. The germline V gene (reference sequence) provides CDR1 MNHEY and CDR2 SMNVEV. The CDR3 runs 13 residues from the cysteine to the phenylalanine. The retained sequence is limited to the CDR3, 39 bases, with the frame set at the first base. Study-wide findings and limitations: Total diversity estimates from one million sequenced T cells were considered lower bounds and underestimates. Compared with the aged group, the long-lived group had more naive CD4+ T cells, fewer expanded clones and increased TCR diversity, a pattern suggesting age selection. As age increased, observed TCR beta diversity per million T cells dropped in a roughly linear way, and a significant reduction was already evident by age 40. Because the CMV infection status of the donors was unknown, age-related changes in expanded clonotypes may potentially have been confounded. Since profiling was done on bulk unsorted PBMCs, naive and antigen-experienced compartments could not be conclusively compared. The percentage of naive T cells measured by flow cytometry correlated strongly with observed TCR beta diversity.

The library was made by 5' RACE. The reads were generated on an Illumina HiSeq 2500. A second PCR of about 7 to 12 cycles was run with a J-beta primer mix and a sample-barcoded 5' primer. A unique molecular identifier was introduced onto each TCR beta cDNA molecule by a template-switch 5' adaptor carrying 12 random nucleotides. Each sample yielded at least 2.5 million CDR3-containing paired-end reads. All of the RNA was converted into first-strand cDNA using the Mint cDNA synthesis kit, with a TRBC-specific oligonucleotide serving as the primer. After uracil-DNA glycosylase treatment, a first 18-cycle PCR used universal primers M1SS and BC2_uni_R on all cDNA. On the authors' methods: For normalization, 1 million high-quality reads, each with a distinct molecular identifier, were randomly selected from each sample. Instead of being binned into consensus sequences, reads that shared molecular identifiers were thrown out. MiTCR, set to a Q25 quality threshold and the strictest error-elimination algorithm, was used for CDR3 identification, clonotype clustering and error correction. Lower-bound total TCR beta diversity was estimated with a nonparametric unseen species model using Euler transformation. TCRdb reprocessed the public reads (quality trimming at Q25 with fastp, clone calling with MiXCR) and kept in-frame beta chains. Here each entry gathers all rows of one CDR3 protein and keeps the most common genes and DNA. TCRdb, rather than the study authors, made the V and J calls. Counted in this sample were hundreds of thousands of distinct CDR3 sequences; 29% of them appeared once. 15% to 20% of the sample is taken by the ten largest.

Comments on this clonotype: The antigen it recognizes is unknown. The input lacks base qualities; no much larger clone sits a single base away.

The source is a woman aged 80 or over in good health. The chain is assembled from TRBV27 and TRBJ1-1; the D gene is perhaps TRBD1, on 6 matching bases. Sequencing was carried out using blood. For the CDR3, the sequence is CASSLSRGVEAFF. The DNA sequence is as follows: TGTGCCAGCAGTTTATCCAGGGGTGTTGAAGCTTTCTTT.